A single T cell receptor beta chain is shown here with its context. The germline V gene has CDR1 SGHVS and CDR2 FQNEAQ. Trimming pared 5 bases from V and 1 base from J, leaving 12 bases between. This CDR3 is 15 amino acids long. Original handling: Estimation of nucleated cell counts was performed using reference gene primer amplification. Clones were read by immunoSEQ multiplex PCR, and TCRdb kept only the in-frame ones, dropping some. D and trimming were read from the DNA, whereas the V and J calls and clone size are those reported in that table. The data contain about 170,000 clones, around 85% of them seen just once; the ten biggest clones take up approximately 10%. The sample belongs to a study of blood T cell repertoires in COVID-19. In the study overall: Sites across the United States, Italy and Spain contributed samples from acute and convalescent COVID-19. PBMCs, B-cell-depleted T cells, or T cells provided the cDNA or gDNA that made up the material.

During active infection, Seattle patients enrolled and were then monitored through disease. The sequence derives from a woman in her sixties with COVID-19, enrolled during active disease. Material for sequencing was peripheral blood. The chain is built from TRBV7-8 and TRBJ2-1, with a possible D match to TRBD2 (6 bases). In nucleotides, the CDR3 is TGTGCCAGCAGCGTTTCTAGCGAATCCTACAATGAGCAGTTCTTC. Protein sequence: CASSVSSESYNEQFF.